These 32 T cell receptor beta chains were all obtained from the same sample, sequenced in a study of blood T cells in healthy people across ages. It was with a sample-barcoded 5' primer and a J-beta primer mix that a second PCR of roughly 6 to 12 cycles was run. TCRdb re-derived calls from the 5' RACE reads in MiXCR, one entry per CDR3 protein. The data hold fewer than 800,000 distinct CDR3 sequences, with roughly 25% observed a single time. This sample also appeared in a second study, on T cells of mothers and their children.

The specimen was blood. The receptors shown here come from a boy aged 5-17 years in good health.

The chain carries TRBV13 and TRBJ1-1, with D possibly being TRBD1 (5 bases). CDR1 and CDR2 (germline): PRHDT, FYEKMQ (reference sequence). Trimming left V 5 bases short and J 4 bases short, with 11 bases between. This CDR3 comprises 13 residues. The CDR3 DNA is TGTGCCAGCAGCATGGGGGGGAGCACTGAAGCTTTCTTT. This gives the protein CASSMGGSTEAFF.

The count of this clonotype is one. The V and J genes are TRBV9 and TRBJ2-5; maybe TRBD2 (6 bases). The end of the DNA fits TRBJ2-1 better, so the J call may be wrong. The CDR3 spans 17 residues. CDR1 is SGDLS, CDR2 YYNGEE, per germline. Here the CDR3 reads CASSVQSGTAGVNEQFF. In DNA, the CDR3 is TGTGCCAGCAGCGTACAATCCGGGACTGCCGGGGTCAATGAGCAGTTCTTC.

This sequence joins TRBV7-9 and TRBJ1-4; 7 bases fit TRBD1. Germline V CDR1 and CDR2: SEHNR, FQNEAQ (reference sequence). The CDR3 spans 12 residues. The V gene end was trimmed by 5 bases and the J gene end by 14 bases; junction bases not matched to a gene: 8. CDR3 amino acids: CASSVSGGVLFF. Written as DNA, the CDR3 is TGTGCCAGCAGCGTGTCAGGGGGTGTTCTGTTTTTT. The full variable domain, its missing parts supplied by reference TRBV7-9 and TRBJ1-4, is DTGVSQNPRHKITKRGQNVTFRCDPISEHNRLYWYRQTLGQGPEFLTYFQNEAQLEKSRLLSDRFSAERPKGSFSTLEIQRTEQGDSAMYLCASSVSGGVLFFGSGTQLSVL.

V and J are TRBV7-2 and TRBJ2-5; a weak D match, TRBD2 (6 bases). The J call may be mistaken, given a closer DNA end match to TRBJ2-7. Per the germline V gene, CDR1 is SGHTA and CDR2 is FQGNSA. This CDR3 spans 15 amino acids. CDR3 in amino acids: CASSFPLGGAYEQYF. The CDR3 nucleotides are TGTGCCAGCAGCTTTCCTCTCGGCGGGGCCTACGAGCAGTACTTC.

The chain has TRBV29-1 and TRBJ2-5; 12 nucleotides line up with TRBD2. This CDR3 is built from 14 residues. CDR1 and CDR2 (germline): SQVTM, ANQGSEA. V was clipped by 6 bases and J by 5 bases; unmatched bases: 7. As DNA, the CDR3 is TGCAGCGTGACTAGCGGGGGACTCGGGGAGACCCAGTACTTC. The encoded protein is CSVTSGGLGETQYF.

The chain uses TRBV4-1 and TRBJ2-5, with D perhaps matching TRBD1 (6 bases). The tail of the sequence fits TRBJ2-1 better, so the J call may be wrong. The length of the CDR3 is 15 residues. Germline values: CDR1 MGHRA, CDR2 YSYEKL. The CDR3 sequence: CASSPGTRYLDEQFF. The CDR3 DNA is TGCGCCAGCAGTCCCGGGACAAGATATTTGGATGAGCAGTTCTTC.

This sequence joins TRBV7-8 and TRBJ2-2, with D hard to call. Trimming left V 5 bases short and J 5 bases short, with 12 bases between. Germline V gene lookup returns CDR1 SGHVS and CDR2 FQNEAQ. The length of the CDR3 is 14 residues. The CDR3 here is CASSTASFTGELFF. The CDR3 DNA reads TGTGCCAGCAGCACCGCCAGCTTTACCGGGGAGCTGTTTTTT.

In its sample, this clonotype was seen a few times. This rearrangement joins TRBV20-1 to TRBJ2-2; 12 nucleotides line up with TRBD1. Per the germline V gene, CDR1 is DFQATT and CDR2 is SNEGSKA (reference sequence). The CDR3 spans 19 residues. J was trimmed by 4 bases and V by 0 bases; bases with no gene match: 12. This CDR3 is CSARDSQGQGAPSTGELFF. The CDR3 DNA reads as TGCAGTGCTAGAGATAGCCAGGGACAGGGGGCGCCGAGCACCGGGGAGCTGTTTTTT.

The chain is built from TRBV5-6 and TRBJ2-5; 10 bases are a match to TRBD2. From germline, CDR1 is SGHDT and CDR2 YYEEEE. The CDR3 spans 20 residues. V lost 0 bases to trimming and J lost 0 bases; unmatched junction nucleotides: 14. The CDR3 sequence: CASSLAGASGSIEDQETQYF. The CDR3 bases are TGTGCCAGCAGCTTGGCCGGGGCTAGCGGGAGTATTGAGGACCAAGAGACCCAGTACTTC.

The CDR3 reads CASSQSAPGLAGGNTDTQYF. DNA for the CDR3: TGTGCCAGCAGCCAATCCGCACCGGGACTAGCGGGGGGGAACACAGATACGCAGTATTTT. The V call is TRBV4-2, the J call TRBJ2-3, with 16 positions matching TRBD2. J lost 2 bases, V lost 2 bases, and 10 bases had no gene match. This CDR3 comprises 20 residues. CDR1 LGHNA and CDR2 YNFKEQ come from the germline V gene.

This rearrangement joins TRBV21-1 to TRBJ1-1; the table's D call of TRBD1 was not tested on the DNA. TRBV21-1 is reported as a pseudogene. The CDR3 loop spans 15 amino acids. The CDR3: CASSNERGKNTEAFF. The CDR3 coding sequence is TGTGCCAGCAGCAATGAACGGGGGAAGAACACTGAAGCTTTCTTT.

Of note for this clonotype: A read error may account for a junction end that differs from germline. CDR3 region: CAGSRRGSNQPQHF. Written as DNA, the CDR3 is TGTGCCGGCAGCCGTCGTGGGAGCAATCAGCCCCAGCATTTT. The J gene is TRBJ1-5, the V gene TRBV11-2; no reliable D call. This CDR3 spans 14 amino acids. Germline CDR1 reads SGHAT; CDR2 reads FQNNGV.

The V call is TRBV6-1, the J call TRBJ2-5; D is unresolved. In germline, CDR1 is MNHNS, CDR2 SASEGT. V dropped 7 bases and J dropped 6 bases, with 12 bases sitting between them. The CDR3 consists of 12 residues. The CDR3 here is CASTGVAKTQYF. CDR3 in DNA: TGTGCCAGCACCGGAGTTGCGAAGACCCAGTACTTC.

A few counts support this clonotype. The chain combines TRBV11-2 with TRBJ2-7; 7 nucleotides line up with TRBD1. V shed 5 bases, J shed 4 bases, and the junction held 11 bases outside the gene matches. This CDR3 spans 15 amino acids. Germline values: CDR1 SGHAT, CDR2 FQNNGV. The CDR3: CASSPLVAGGYEQYF. DNA for the CDR3: TGTGCCAGCAGCCCTCTGGTTGCAGGGGGATACGAGCAGTACTTC.

This chain links TRBV20-1 with TRBJ2-5, with D unclear. This CDR3 has 14 residues. Germline V gives CDR1 DFQATT, CDR2 SNEGSKA (reference sequence). V was cut by 6 bases and J by 2 bases, with 16 bases left in between. The CDR3 here is CSAPPRGVQETQYF. DNA of the CDR3: TGCAGTGCCCCCCCCCGTGGGGTTCAAGAGACCCAGTACTTC.

This sequence joins TRBV4-3 and TRBJ2-5; a weak D match, TRBD2 (7 bases). This CDR3 is 16 amino acids long. In germline, CDR1 is LGHNA, CDR2 YSLEER. The V end was cut by 1 base, the J end by 5 bases, with 17 bases between. The CDR3 region has the DNA TGCGCCAGCAGCCAAGTAATACGGGGGGCATTGGAGACCCAGTACTTC. Residues: CASSQVIRGALETQYF.

The sample holds a few counts of this clonotype. The chain links TRBV4-1 to TRBJ2-4; perhaps TRBD1 as D (6 bases). This CDR3 contains 15 residues. V was pared by 0 bases and J by 8 bases, with 14 bases between. Germline V CDR1 and CDR2: MGHRA, YSYEKL. CDR3 DNA sequence: TGCGCCAGCAGCCAAGACCGGGCAGGGGTAGACATTCAGTACTTC. Translation gives CASSQDRAGVDIQYF.

This clonotype was seen more than once but under ten times. The chain employs TRBV2 and TRBJ2-2; 7 bases line up with TRBD1. CDR1 and CDR2 from the germline V gene are SNHLY and FYNNEI. The CDR3 totals 19 residues. With 3 bases clipped from V and 3 bases from J, the junction kept 16 bases outside the gene matches. Here the CDR3 DNA reads TGTGCCAGCAGTGACGGATTAATCCTGACAGGGAAGGACACCGGGGAGCTGTTTTTT. It yields the protein CASSDGLILTGKDTGELFF.

As for this clonotype: This is likely a read error, given that the CDR3 carries no conserved phenylalanine or tryptophan at its end. The gene calls are TRBV5-1 and TRBJ2-7; D is possibly TRBD2 (5 bases). Germline values: CDR1 SGHRS, CDR2 YFSETQ. The CDR3 is 15 residues long. Trimming left V 0 bases short and J 0 bases short, with 10 bases between. This CDR3 reads CASSLDRGSSYEQYL. The CDR3 nucleotides read TGCGCCAGCAGCTTGGATCGGGGAAGCTCCTACGAGCAGTACCTC.

In this sample, this clonotype turned up a few times. V gene TRBV5-6 combines with J gene TRBJ2-7; 12 positions match TRBD2. From germline, CDR1 is SGHDT and CDR2 YYEEEE. With V trimmed by 6 bases and J by 4 bases, 11 bases remained unmatched. The CDR3 covers 16 residues. The CDR3 protein is CASTVLAGGPGYEQYF. The CDR3, as DNA: TGTGCCAGCACGGTCCTAGCGGGGGGGCCGGGTTACGAGCAGTACTTC.

For this clonotype: One junction end disagrees with the germline gene, perhaps due to a read error. V is TRBV10-2 and J is TRBJ2-5; D gene ambiguous. CDR1 is WSHSY and CDR2 is SAAADI in the germline V gene. The CDR3 consists of 13 residues. The CDR3 region has the DNA TGCGCCAGCCGTGACACGTACCAAGAGACCGAGTACTTC. Its translation is CASRDTYQETEYF.

The chain joins TRBV21-1 to TRBJ2-5. TRBV21-1 is given as a pseudogene. The CDR3 has 12 residues. The CDR3 protein is CASSNAGETQYF. The CDR3 nucleotides are TGTGCCAGCAGCAATGCCGGGGAGACCCAGTACTTC.

The chain couples TRBV7-9 to TRBJ2-1, with 12 nucleotides matching TRBD2. Trimming removed 5 bases from V and 5 bases from J; junction bases left unmatched: 10. From germline, CDR1 is SEHNR and CDR2 FQNEAQ (reference sequence). The CDR3 loop spans 17 amino acids. The CDR3, as DNA: TGTGCCAGCAGCCCAGGCGGGCTAGCGGGGGGGAACAATGAGCAGTTCTTC. It codes for CASSPGGLAGGNNEQFF.

The chain is built from TRBV5-1 and TRBJ2-5, with 13 positions matching TRBD2. The CDR3 consists of 15 residues. Germline CDR1 reads SGHRS; CDR2 reads YFSETQ. Trimming at V came to 4 bases and at J to 5 bases, leaving 5 bases not matched to a gene. Here the CDR3 reads CASSHETSGRETQYF. In nucleotides, the CDR3 is TGCGCCAGCAGCCATGAGACTAGCGGGAGGGAGACCCAGTACTTC. Complete variable domain (other parts from reference TRBV5-1 and TRBJ2-5): KAGVTQTPRYLIKTRGQQVTLSCSPISGHRSVSWYQQTPGQGLQFLFEYFSETQRNKGNFPGRFSGRQFSNSRSEMNVSTLELGDSALYLCASSHETSGRETQYFGPGTRLLVL.

This clonotype was counted a few times. The chain links TRBV12-3 or TRBV12-4 to TRBJ2-3; 9 positions match TRBD2. V lost 6 bases and J lost 2; bases outside the gene matches: 9. The CDR3 spans 16 residues. In DNA, the CDR3 is TGTGCCAGCAGATTACTAGCGGGCAACTTCACAGATACGCAGTATTTT. Translation gives CASRLLAGNFTDTQYF.

This clonotype was observed a handful of times. The gene calls are TRBV9 and TRBJ2-2; D call uncertain. CDR3 length: 13 amino acids. CDR1 is SGDLS, CDR2 YYNGEE, per germline. Deletions cut 0 bases from V and 6 bases from J, with 6 bases between. CDR3 sequence reads: CASSVDGPGELFF. The CDR3, as DNA: TGTGCCAGCAGCGTAGATGGGCCCGGGGAGCTGTTTTTT.

Only one count was recorded for this clonotype. V and J are TRBV4-3 and TRBJ2-4; D not resolved. The CDR3 loop spans 15 amino acids. CDR1 is LGHNA and CDR2 is YSLEER in the germline V gene. Trimming pared 4 bases from V and 5 bases from J, leaving 15 bases between. DNA of the CDR3: TGCGCCAGCAGCCCGAACCGGGTGGAAGAAAACATTCAGTACTTC. This translates into CASSPNRVEENIQYF.

This clonotype showed up just a few times. The chain joins TRBV7-9 to TRBJ2-4; 12 nucleotides match TRBD2. Germline V gene lookup returns CDR1 SEHNR and CDR2 FQNEAQ (reference sequence). The CDR3 consists of 17 residues. The junction had 13 bases not matched to a gene; V was cut back by 4 bases and J by 9 bases. DNA of the CDR3: TGTGCCAGCAGCTCGGATCCTAGCGGGGGGGCCGTTCGCATTCAGTACTTC. It yields the protein CASSSDPSGGAVRIQYF.

J is TRBJ2-6 and V is TRBV5-1; 7 bases agree with TRBD1. Trimming took 1 base from V and 4 from J; bases not matched to a gene: 2. CDR1 and CDR2 (germline): SGHRS, YFSETQ. The CDR3 contains 15 residues. The CDR3 DNA is TGCGCCAGCAGCTTGACAGGGGTCGGGGCCAACGTCCTGACTTTC. This encodes CASSLTGVGANVLTF.

This chain links TRBV7-9 with TRBJ2-3; D remains unclear. The CDR3 has 13 residues. CDR1 and CDR2 (germline): SEHNR, FQNEAQ (reference sequence). Between the trimmed V and J ends, which lost 6 bases and 2 bases, there was a span of 9 bases. The CDR3 loop is CASSRRDTDTQYF. CDR3 DNA sequence: TGTGCCAGCAGTCGCAGAGACACAGATACGCAGTATTTT. Supplemented by reference TRBV7-9 and TRBJ2-3, the full variable domain reads DTGVSQNPRHKITKRGQNVTFRCDPISEHNRLYWYRQTLGQGPEFLTYFQNEAQLEKSRLLSDRFSAERPKGSFSTLEIQRTEQGDSAMYLCASSRRDTDTQYFGPGTRLTVL.

The V call is TRBV13, the J call TRBJ1-6; no definite D call. CDR1 is PRHDT, CDR2 FYEKMQ, per germline (reference sequence). The CDR3 loop spans 15 amino acids. The ends were cut back, 1 base at V and 9 bases at J, with 13 bases in the middle. The CDR3 region is CASSLVREISSPLHF. Here the CDR3 DNA reads TGTGCCAGCAGCTTAGTAAGGGAAATTAGTTCACCCCTCCACTTT.

The chain is built from TRBV29-1 and TRBJ1-5, with D possibly being TRBD1 (5 bases). Germline lookup yields CDR1 SQVTM and CDR2 ANQGSEA. This CDR3 has 12 amino acids. The ends were cut back, 5 bases at V and 4 bases at J, with 9 bases in the middle. The CDR3 loop is CSVLAGNQPQHF. The CDR3 region has the DNA TGCAGCGTTCTCGCAGGGAATCAGCCCCAGCATTTT.